This T cell receptor beta chain was captured by sequencing in a study of molecular identifiers for immune sequencing clone quantification. The CDR3 is 13 residues long. Trimming removed 1 base from V and 4 bases from J, with 10 bases in between. The germline V gene has CDR1 SQVTM and CDR2 ANQGSEA. Via MiXCR, TCRdb re-called the PCR reads, giving one row per CDR3 protein. The sample comprises 490,000 or so distinct CDR3 sequences, less than 30% of which are singletons, and around 0.78% rests with the top ten. This receptor was identified in a human donor in good health. Some libraries in this study had Jurkat cell RNA spiked in. The chain carries TRBV29-1 and TRBJ2-5; no clear D. Sequenced: naive CD8+ T cells from blood, with Jurkat cell RNA spiked in. Noted subset: FACS-sorted CD8+CD4-CCR7+CD45RA+ naive T cells. The CDR3 coding sequence is TGCAGCGTTGAAGGCTGGCGAGCAGAGACCCAGTACTTC. This sequence encodes CSVEGWRAETQYF.